A single sample gave rise to the 6 T cell receptor beta chains below, sequenced in a study of preoperative IRX-2 immunotherapy in early breast cancer. Profiled with immunoSEQ multiplex PCR; TCRdb holds only in-frame clones, not every one. Of over 9,500 clones listed, roughly 80% are singletons. Treatment indicated: preoperative locoregional IRX-2 cytokine immunotherapy. The material sequenced was lymph node tissue, taken before IRX-2 immunotherapy. The receptor source for this set is a human donor with breast cancer.

The chain couples TRBV19 to TRBJ2-5; 7 bases agree with TRBD2. The CDR3 contains 14 residues. V lost 8 bases, J lost 6 bases, and 12 bases stayed unmatched. CDR1 and CDR2 from the germline V gene are LNHDA and SQIVND (reference sequence). The CDR3 region is CASGAGSDLKTQYF. CDR3 bases: TGTGCCAGTGGAGCGGGATCAGACCTGAAGACCCAGTACTTC.

J is TRBJ2-1 and V is TRBV6-8; 10 nucleotides match TRBD2. Per the germline V gene, CDR1 is MNHGY and CDR2 is SAAAGT. The CDR3 totals 13 residues. The J segment lost 6 bases and the V segment lost 10 bases, leaving 6 bases of the junction unmatched. The CDR3 loop is CATRTSGGNEQFF. The DNA for the CDR3 is TGTGCCACTAGGACTAGCGGAGGCAATGAGCAGTTCTTC.

The J gene is TRBJ1-3, the V gene TRBV6-8, with 9 bases that match TRBD1. V gave up 0 bases and J gave up 4 bases; unmatched junction bases: 4. The CDR3 is 16 amino acids. The germline V gene encodes CDR1 MNHGY and CDR2 SAAAGT. CDR3 loop: CASSYSRTGAGNTIYF. In nucleotides, the CDR3 is TGTGCCAGCAGTTACTCCCGGACAGGGGCGGGAAACACCATATATTTT.

The rearrangement joins TRBV5-1 to TRBJ2-3; 9 nucleotides align to TRBD1. CDR1 and CDR2 from the germline V gene are SGHRS and YFSETQ. V lost 1 base and J lost 4; bases outside the gene matches: 1. The CDR3 is 14 amino acids. CDR3 amino acids: CASSLNRGPDTQYF. The CDR3 bases are TGCGCCAGCAGCTTGAACAGGGGGCCAGATACGCAGTATTTT.

The chain is built from TRBV5-1 and TRBJ1-5; tentatively, D is TRBD1 (6 bases). The CDR3 is made up of 14 amino acids. The V gene lost 3 bases and the J gene lost 4 bases, with 11 bases spanning the gap. Per germline, CDR1 SGHRS and CDR2 YFSETQ. CDR3 coding DNA: TGCGCCAGCAGCTACGGGACACCTAATCAGCCCCAGCATTTT. This sequence encodes CASSYGTPNQPQHF. The full variable domain, in which reference TRBV5-1 and TRBJ1-5 provide the parts outside the CDR3, is KAGVTQTPRYLIKTRGQQVTLSCSPISGHRSVSWYQQTPGQGLQFLFEYFSETQRNKGNFPGRFSGRQFSNSRSEMNVSTLELGDSALYLCASSYGTPNQPQHFGDGTRLSIL.

The V and J genes are TRBV6-8 and TRBJ2-1, with TRBD1 matching 7 bases. Germline V lookup: CDR1 MNHGY, CDR2 SAAAGT. This CDR3 spans 13 amino acids. The V gene end was trimmed by 8 bases and the J gene end by 9 bases; junction bases not matched to a gene: 10. The CDR3 nucleotides are TGTGCCAGCGGAGACAGGGTAAAAGGTGAGCAGTTCTTC. Amino acids: CASGDRVKGEQFF.